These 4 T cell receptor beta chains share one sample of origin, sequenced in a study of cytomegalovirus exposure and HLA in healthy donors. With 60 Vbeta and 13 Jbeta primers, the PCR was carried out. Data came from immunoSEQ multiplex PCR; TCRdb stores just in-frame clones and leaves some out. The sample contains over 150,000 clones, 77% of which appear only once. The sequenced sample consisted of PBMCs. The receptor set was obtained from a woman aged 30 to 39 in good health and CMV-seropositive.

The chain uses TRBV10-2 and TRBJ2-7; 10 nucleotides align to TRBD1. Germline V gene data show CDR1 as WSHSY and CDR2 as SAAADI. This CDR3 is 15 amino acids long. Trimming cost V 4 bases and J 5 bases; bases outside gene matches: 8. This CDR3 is CASSARDRGPHEQYF. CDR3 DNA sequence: TGCGCCAGCAGTGCCCGGGACAGGGGCCCCCACGAGCAGTACTTC.

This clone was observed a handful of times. CDR3 bases: TGCGCCAGCAGCAGACAGGGCGTCACTGAAGCTTTCTTT. As protein: CASSRQGVTEAFF. The chain couples TRBV10-1 to TRBJ1-1; 7 positions match TRBD1. This CDR3 is 13 amino acids long. V trimming: 6 bases; J trimming: 4 bases; junction bases outside the gene matches: 5. Germline V CDR1 and CDR2: WNHNN, SYGVQD (reference sequence).

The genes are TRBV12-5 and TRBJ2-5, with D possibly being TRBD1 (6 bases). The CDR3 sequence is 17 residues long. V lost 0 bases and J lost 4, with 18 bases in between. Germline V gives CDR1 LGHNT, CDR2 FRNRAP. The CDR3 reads CASGLVRSGAVGETQYF. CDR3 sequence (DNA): TGTGCTAGTGGTTTGGTACGGTCAGGGGCGGTAGGAGAGACCCAGTACTTC.

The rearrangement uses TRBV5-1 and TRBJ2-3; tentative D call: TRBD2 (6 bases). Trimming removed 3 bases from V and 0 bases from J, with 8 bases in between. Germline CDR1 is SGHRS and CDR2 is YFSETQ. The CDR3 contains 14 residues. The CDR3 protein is CASSWRDSTDTQYF. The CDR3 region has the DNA TGCGCCAGCAGCTGGCGGGACAGCACAGATACGCAGTATTTT.